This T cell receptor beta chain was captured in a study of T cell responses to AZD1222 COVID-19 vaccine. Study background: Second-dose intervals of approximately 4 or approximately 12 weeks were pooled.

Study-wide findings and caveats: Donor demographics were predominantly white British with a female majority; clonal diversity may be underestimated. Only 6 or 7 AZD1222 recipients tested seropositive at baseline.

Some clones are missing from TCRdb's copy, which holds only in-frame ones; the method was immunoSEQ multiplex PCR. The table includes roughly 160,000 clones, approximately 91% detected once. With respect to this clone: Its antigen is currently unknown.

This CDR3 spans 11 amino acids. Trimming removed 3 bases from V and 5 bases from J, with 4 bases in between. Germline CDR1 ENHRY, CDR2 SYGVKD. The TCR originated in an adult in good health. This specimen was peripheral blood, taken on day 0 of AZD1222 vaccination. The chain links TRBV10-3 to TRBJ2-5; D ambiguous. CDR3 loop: CAISDGETQYF. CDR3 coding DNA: TGTGCCATCAGTGATGGGGAGACCCAGTACTTC.